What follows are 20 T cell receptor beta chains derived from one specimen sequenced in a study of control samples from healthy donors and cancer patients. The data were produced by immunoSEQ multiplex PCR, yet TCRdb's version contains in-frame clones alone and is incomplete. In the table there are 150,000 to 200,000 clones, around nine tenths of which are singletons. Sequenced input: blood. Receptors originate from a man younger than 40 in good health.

The CDR3 nucleotides read TGTGCCAGCAGTTACACCTGGGGGAACACTGAAGCTTTCTTT. Residues: CASSYTWGNTEAFF. The chain links TRBV6-6 to TRBJ1-1, with D unresolved. From germline, CDR1 is MNHNY and CDR2 SVGAGI (reference sequence). The V and J ends lost 2 bases and 1 base respectively, with 8 bases between them. The CDR3 is 14 residues long.

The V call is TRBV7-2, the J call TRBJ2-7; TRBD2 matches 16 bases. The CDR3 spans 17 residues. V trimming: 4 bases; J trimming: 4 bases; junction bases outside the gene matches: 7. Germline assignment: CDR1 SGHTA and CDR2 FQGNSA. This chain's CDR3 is CASSSPGLAGGLYEQYF. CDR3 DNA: TGTGCCAGCAGCTCGCCGGGACTAGCGGGGGGGCTATACGAGCAGTACTTC.

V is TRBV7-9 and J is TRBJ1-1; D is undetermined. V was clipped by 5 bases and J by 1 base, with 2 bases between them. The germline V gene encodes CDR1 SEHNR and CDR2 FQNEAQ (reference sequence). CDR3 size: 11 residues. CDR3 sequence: CASSRNTEAFF. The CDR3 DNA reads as TGTGCCAGCAGCCGGAACACTGAAGCTTTCTTT.

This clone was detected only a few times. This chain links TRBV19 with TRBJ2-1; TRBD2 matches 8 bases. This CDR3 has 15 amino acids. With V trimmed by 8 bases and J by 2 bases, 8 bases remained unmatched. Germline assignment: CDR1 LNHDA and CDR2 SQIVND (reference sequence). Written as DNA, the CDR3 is TGTGCCAGTGCCCTAGCGGGCTTACCCTACAATGAGCAGTTCTTC. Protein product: CASALAGLPYNEQFF.

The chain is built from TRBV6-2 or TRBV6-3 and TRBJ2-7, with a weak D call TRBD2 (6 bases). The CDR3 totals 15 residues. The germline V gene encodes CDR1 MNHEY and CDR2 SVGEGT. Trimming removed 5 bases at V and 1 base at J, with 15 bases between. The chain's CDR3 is CASSGAAGRSYEQYF. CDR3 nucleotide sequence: TGTGCCAGCAGTGGGGCGGCGGGACGATCCTACGAGCAGTACTTC.

The CDR3 bases are TGTGCCAGCAGTCCGACACCAAGCAATGAAAAACTGTTTTTT. Residues: CASSPTPSNEKLFF. This sequence joins TRBV2 and TRBJ1-4; D gene unclear. Deletions cut 5 bases from V and 5 bases from J, with 12 bases between. This CDR3 contains 14 residues. Germline values: CDR1 SNHLY, CDR2 FYNNEI.

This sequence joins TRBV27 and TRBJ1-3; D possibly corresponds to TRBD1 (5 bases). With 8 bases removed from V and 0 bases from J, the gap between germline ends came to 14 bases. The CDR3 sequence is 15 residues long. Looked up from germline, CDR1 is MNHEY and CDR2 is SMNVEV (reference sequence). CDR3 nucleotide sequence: TGTGCCAGCCGGGCAGGGACCAGCTCTGGAAACACCATATATTTT. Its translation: CASRAGTSSGNTIYF.

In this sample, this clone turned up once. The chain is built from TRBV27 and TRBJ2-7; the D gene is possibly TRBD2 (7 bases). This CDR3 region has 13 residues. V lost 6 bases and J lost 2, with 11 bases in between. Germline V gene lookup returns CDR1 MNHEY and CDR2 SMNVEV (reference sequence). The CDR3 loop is CASRSGDTYEQYF. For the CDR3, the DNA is TGTGCCAGCAGGAGCGGGGACACCTACGAGCAGTACTTC.

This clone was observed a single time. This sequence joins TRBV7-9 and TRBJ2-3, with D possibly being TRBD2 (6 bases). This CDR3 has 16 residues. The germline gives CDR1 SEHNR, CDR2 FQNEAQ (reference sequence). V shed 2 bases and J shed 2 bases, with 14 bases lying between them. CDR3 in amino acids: CASSLSLGGNTDTQYF. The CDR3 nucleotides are TGTGCCAGCAGCTTAAGTCTGGGGGGTAACACAGATACGCAGTATTTT. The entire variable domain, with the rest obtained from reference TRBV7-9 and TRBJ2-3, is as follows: DTGVSQNPRHKITKRGQNVTFRCDPISEHNRLYWYRQTLGQGPEFLTYFQNEAQLEKSRLLSDRFSAERPKGSFSTLEIQRTEQGDSAMYLCASSLSLGGNTDTQYFGPGTRLTVL.

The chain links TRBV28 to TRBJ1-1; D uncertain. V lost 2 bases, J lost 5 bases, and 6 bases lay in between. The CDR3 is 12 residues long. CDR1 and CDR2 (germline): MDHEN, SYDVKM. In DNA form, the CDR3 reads TGTGCCAGCAGTTTACTCAGGACTGAAGCTTTCTTT. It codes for CASSLLRTEAFF.

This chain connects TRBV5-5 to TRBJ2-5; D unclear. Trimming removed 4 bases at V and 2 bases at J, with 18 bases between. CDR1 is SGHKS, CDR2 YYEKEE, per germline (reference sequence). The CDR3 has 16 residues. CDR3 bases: TGTGCCAGCAGCAAGACGGTGTTCTCTATACAAGAGACCCAGTACTTC. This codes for CASSKTVFSIQETQYF.

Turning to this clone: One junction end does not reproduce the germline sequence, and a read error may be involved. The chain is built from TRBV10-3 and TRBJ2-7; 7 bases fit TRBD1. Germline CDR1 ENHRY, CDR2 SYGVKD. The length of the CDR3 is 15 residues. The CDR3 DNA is TGTGCCACCAGGGACAGACAGTCAGGCAGTGAGGATCAAATATTC. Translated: CATRDRQSGSEDQIF.

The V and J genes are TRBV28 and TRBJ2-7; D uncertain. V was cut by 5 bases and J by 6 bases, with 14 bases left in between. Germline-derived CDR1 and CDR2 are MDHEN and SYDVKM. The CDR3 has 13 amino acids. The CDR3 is CASSKTPAFEQYF. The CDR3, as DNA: TGTGCCAGCAGTAAGACTCCCGCTTTCGAGCAGTACTTC.

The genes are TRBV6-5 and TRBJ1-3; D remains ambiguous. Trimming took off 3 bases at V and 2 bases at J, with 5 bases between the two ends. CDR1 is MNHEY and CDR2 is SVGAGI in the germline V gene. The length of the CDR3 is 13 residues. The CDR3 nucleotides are TGTGCCAGCAGTTATAGGGCTGGAAACACCATATATTTT. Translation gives CASSYRAGNTIYF.

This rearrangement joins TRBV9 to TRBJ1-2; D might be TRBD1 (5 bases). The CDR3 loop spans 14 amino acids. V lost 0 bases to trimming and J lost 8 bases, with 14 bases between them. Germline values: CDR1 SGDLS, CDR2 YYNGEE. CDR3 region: CASSVVQGKHGYTF. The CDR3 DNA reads TGTGCCAGCAGCGTAGTTCAGGGCAAGCACGGCTACACCTTC.

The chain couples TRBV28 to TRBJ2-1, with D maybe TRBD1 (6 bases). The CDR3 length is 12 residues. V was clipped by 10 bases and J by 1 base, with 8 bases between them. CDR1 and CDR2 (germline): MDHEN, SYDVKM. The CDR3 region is CATQGSYNEQFF. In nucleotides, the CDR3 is TGTGCCACACAGGGTTCCTACAATGAGCAGTTCTTC. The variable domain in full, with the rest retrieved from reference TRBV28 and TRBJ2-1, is DVKVTQSSRYLVKRTGEKVFLECVQDMDHENMFWYRQDPGLGLRLIYFSYDVKMKEKGDIPEGYSVSREKKERFSLILESASTNQTSMYLCATQGSYNEQFFGPGTRLTVL.

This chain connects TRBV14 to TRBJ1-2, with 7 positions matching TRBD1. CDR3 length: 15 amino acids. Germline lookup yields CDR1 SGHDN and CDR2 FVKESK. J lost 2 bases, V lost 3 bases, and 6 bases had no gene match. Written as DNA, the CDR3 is TGTGCCAGCAGCCACCGGACAGGCAGGAACTATGGCTACACCTTC. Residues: CASSHRTGRNYGYTF.

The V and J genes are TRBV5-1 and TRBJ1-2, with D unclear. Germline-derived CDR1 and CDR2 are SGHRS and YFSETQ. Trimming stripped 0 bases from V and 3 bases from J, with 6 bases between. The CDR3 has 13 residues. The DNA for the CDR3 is TGCGCCAGCAGCTTGGGCGGCTACTATGGCTACACCTTC. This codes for CASSLGGYYGYTF.

DNA for the CDR3: TGCGCCAGCAGCTTACAGCGGGGGCTTGACACTGAAGCTTTCTTT. Encoded protein: CASSLQRGLDTEAFF. The chain couples TRBV5-1 to TRBJ1-1; maybe TRBD1 (6 bases). Germline V gene lookup returns CDR1 SGHRS and CDR2 YFSETQ. CDR3 length equals 15 residues. V lost 2 bases to trimming and J lost 3 bases, with 14 bases between them.

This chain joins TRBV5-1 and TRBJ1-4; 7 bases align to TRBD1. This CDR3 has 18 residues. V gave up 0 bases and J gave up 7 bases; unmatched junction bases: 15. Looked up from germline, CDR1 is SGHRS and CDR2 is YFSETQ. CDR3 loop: CASSLDGRQGVSREKLFF. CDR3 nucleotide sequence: TGCGCCAGCAGCTTGGACGGCCGGCAGGGGGTGAGTCGTGAAAAACTGTTTTTT.